A single T cell receptor (beta chain) is shown here with its context. Its antigen is unknown. Samples came from healthy bone marrow donors. Researchers ran the PCR with 60 Vbeta and 13 Jbeta primers. Sequencing was performed with immunoSEQ multiplex PCR; in TCRdb, only in-frame clones are kept and a portion is missing. The sample includes 110,000 or so clones, 81% of them seen just once. This entry comes from a study of cytomegalovirus exposure and HLA in healthy donors. V lost 3 bases to trimming and J lost 8 bases; unmatched junction nucleotides: 18. Germline CDR1 and CDR2: ENHRY and SYGVKD. This CDR3 spans 17 amino acids. Findings and caveats of the study: An apparent linkage of common viral pathogens to several of the most significant clusters emerged in a later analysis. A missense DCLRE1C variant was associated with V- and J-gene trimming of TCR beta chains in a later analysis, and an independent cohort replicated the association. Cytomegalovirus-associated TCR beta chains were listed, numbering 150 to 200.

The origin of this receptor is a woman between 40 and 55 years old in good health and CMV-seronegative. The sequencing input was PBMCs. The J gene is TRBJ2-7, the V gene TRBV10-3; TRBD1 aligns across 8 bases. The CDR3 loop is CAISDPDQGAPGWQQYF. The DNA of the CDR3 is TGTGCCATCAGTGACCCTGACCAGGGGGCACCAGGGTGGCAGCAGTACTTC.